This TCR beta chain derives from a study of beta chain features in type 1 diabetes. Whole-study context: Across the samples, approximately 110,000,000 sorted cells were examined in total. General study findings and limits: An over-representation of cells with high TCR expression could result from cDNA sequencing.

The CDR3 has 16 amino acids. The V end was cut by 3 bases, the J end by 5 bases, with 17 bases between. Germline CDR1 and CDR2: MNHNS and SASEGT. Every bit of the isolated RNA underwent reverse transcription, so sequencing read expressed TCRB transcripts. Sequenced naive, central memory and regulatory T cell samples produced an average of approximately 3.5 million reads. Only in-frame clones appear in the TCRdb table, and some are missing; sequencing was by immunoSEQ multiplex PCR. The top ten hold under 0.45% of the sample, which has 150,000 or so clones, 48% seen once. About this clone: Its antigen is still unknown.

It was one heparinised blood draw, averaging around 120 mL, that each donor gave. The source of this sequence is a man in his late teens or twenties in good health. The J gene is TRBJ1-5, the V gene TRBV6-1, with D perhaps matching TRBD1 (5 bases). Sequenced material: Tregs from blood. CDR3 in amino acids: CASSEALGQGDQPQHF. CDR3 nucleotides: TGTGCCAGCAGTGAGGCGTTGGGGCAAGGCGATCAGCCCCAGCATTTT.